A single sample gave rise to the 23 T cell receptor beta chains below, sequenced in a study of TIL therapy for anti-PD-1-resistant metastatic lung cancer. Time point specified: pre-treatment sample, taken before nivolumab and TIL therapy. Sequencing used immunoSEQ v3. Produced via immunoSEQ multiplex PCR; TCRdb's table is partial and in-frame only. Found here are just under 60,000 clones, 73% of them singletons; the top ten hold around 1.7%. Sequences were derived from blood, sampled at baseline. Source of these receptors: a person aged 25 to 80 with non-small cell lung cancer.

This rearrangement joins TRBV27 to TRBJ1-2; possibly TRBD1 for D (5 bases). V lost 6 bases, J lost 0 bases, and 17 bases lay in between. Per the germline V gene, CDR1 is MNHEY and CDR2 is SMNVEV (reference sequence). This CDR3 contains 16 residues. CDR3 sequence: CASSTRGRLANYGYTF. Written as DNA, the CDR3 is TGTGCCAGCAGCACTCGGGGACGGTTAGCTAACTATGGCTACACCTTC.

V gene TRBV7-8 combines with J gene TRBJ1-6, with D possibly TRBD1 on 5 matching bases. Germline V gene sequence: CDR1 SGHVS, CDR2 FQNEAQ. The CDR3 consists of 13 residues. V was clipped by 5 bases and J by 7 bases, with 9 bases between them. In nucleotides, the CDR3 is TGTGCCAGCAGCCGCTGGGGGAATTCACCCCTCCACTTT. Translated: CASSRWGNSPLHF.

This clone has more than one count but fewer than ten. The rearrangement uses TRBV15 and TRBJ1-6; possibly TRBD1 for D (5 bases). This CDR3 is built from 17 residues. Looked up from germline, CDR1 is LNHNV and CDR2 is YYDKDF (reference sequence). Between the trimmed V and J ends, which lost 1 base and 7 bases, there was a span of 17 bases. In DNA, the CDR3 is TGTGCCACCAGCAGAGGAAACTCAGGGCTTCAGAATTCACCCCTCCACTTT. This codes for CATSRGNSGLQNSPLHF.

This chain links TRBV7-9 with TRBJ1-1, with TRBD1 matching 7 bases. The ends lost 2 bases at V and 4 bases at J; junction bases unmatched: 4. CDR1 SEHNR and CDR2 FQNEAQ come from the germline V gene (reference sequence). The CDR3 length is 14 residues. The CDR3 reads CASSLTQGGTEAFF. The DNA of the CDR3 is TGTGCCAGCAGCTTAACGCAGGGGGGCACTGAAGCTTTCTTT. Looking up the rest from reference TRBV7-9 and TRBJ1-1 gives the full variable domain: DTGVSQNPRHKITKRGQNVTFRCDPISEHNRLYWYRQTLGQGPEFLTYFQNEAQLEKSRLLSDRFSAERPKGSFSTLEIQRTEQGDSAMYLCASSLTQGGTEAFFGQGTRLTVV.

The chain recombines TRBV28 with TRBJ2-3; perhaps TRBD2 as D (5 bases). The CDR3 loop spans 14 amino acids. Trimming took off 5 bases at V and 2 bases at J, with 11 bases between the two ends. Germline V gene lookup returns CDR1 MDHEN and CDR2 SYDVKM. In nucleotides, the CDR3 is TGTGCCAGCAGTCCCGGACTTCTCACAGATACGCAGTATTTT. It specifies CASSPGLLTDTQYF. The full variable domain, its missing parts supplied by reference TRBV28 and TRBJ2-3, is DVKVTQSSRYLVKRTGEKVFLECVQDMDHENMFWYRQDPGLGLRLIYFSYDVKMKEKGDIPEGYSVSREKKERFSLILESASTNQTSMYLCASSPGLLTDTQYFGPGTRLTVL.

This clone was counted a few times. This sequence joins TRBV19 and TRBJ2-7, with TRBD2 as a possible D gene (6 bases). The V gene lost 8 bases and the J gene lost 7 bases, with 18 bases spanning the gap. Germline assignment: CDR1 LNHDA and CDR2 SQIVND (reference sequence). The CDR3 spans 13 residues. The CDR3 loop reads CASEDYPTREQYF. The CDR3 DNA reads as TGTGCCAGTGAGGACTACCCAACGCGGGAGCAGTACTTC.

The rearrangement links TRBV4-1 to TRBJ1-3; D unclear. Germline V CDR1 and CDR2: MGHRA, YSYEKL. This CDR3 spans 17 amino acids. V lost 4 bases to trimming and J lost 4 bases, with 20 bases between them. CDR3 coding DNA: TGCGCCAGCAGCCCCGCGCCCGACCCGGCAATGGGAAACACCATATATTTT. This translates into CASSPAPDPAMGNTIYF.

This clone was counted a few times. This chain links TRBV7-2 with TRBJ2-5; D is uncertain. V was pared by 2 bases and J by 2 bases, with 9 bases between. This CDR3 is 14 amino acids long. Germline V gene data show CDR1 as SGHTA and CDR2 as FQGNSA. CDR3: CASSLSPIQETQYF. The CDR3 DNA reads TGTGCCAGCAGCTTAAGCCCCATTCAAGAGACCCAGTACTTC.

The table lists this clone with a count of one. The sample carries other DNA sequences with the same CDR3. Here the CDR3 DNA reads TGCGCCAGCAGTCTCGCGGGGGGGCAGGAGACCCAGTACTTC. Translating gives CASSLAGGQETQYF. The chain recombines TRBV5-1 with TRBJ2-5; 9 positions match TRBD2. Germline trimming cut 5 bases from V and 5 bases from J; bases unmatched to any gene: 7. Germline V gene data show CDR1 as SGHRS and CDR2 as YFSETQ. The CDR3 has 14 amino acids.

The chain links TRBV10-3 to TRBJ1-1, with D perhaps matching TRBD1 (6 bases). The CDR3 contains 14 residues. Trimming pared 6 bases from V and 3 bases from J, leaving 14 bases between. Germline V gives CDR1 ENHRY, CDR2 SYGVKD. In nucleotides, the CDR3 is TGTGCCATCAGCGGGAAGGACAGAGACACTGAAGCTTTCTTT. Amino acids: CAISGKDRDTEAFF.

This clone was found once. The V call is TRBV18, the J call TRBJ1-1, with TRBD1 as a possible D gene (6 bases). Looked up from germline, CDR1 is KGHSH and CDR2 is LQKENI. The ends were cut back, 1 base at V and 0 bases at J, with 12 bases in the middle. The CDR3 extends over 16 amino acids. CDR3 sequence reads: CASSPRQGFMNTEAFF. In DNA, the CDR3 is TGTGCCAGCTCACCACGGCAGGGGTTTATGAACACTGAAGCTTTCTTT.

The V and J genes are TRBV15 and TRBJ1-5, with D unclear. This CDR3 is 14 amino acids long. Germline V gene lookup returns CDR1 LNHNV and CDR2 YYDKDF (reference sequence). The germline V and J ends were trimmed by 3 bases and 1 base, with 7 bases remaining between them. CDR3 loop: CATSSRQSNQPQHF. The DNA for the CDR3 is TGTGCCACCAGCAGTCGGCAGAGCAATCAGCCCCAGCATTTT.

In nucleotides, the CDR3 is TGTGCCAGTAGACGACAGGATAATTCACCCCTCCACTTT. Its translation: CASRRQDNSPLHF. The chain has TRBV19 and TRBJ1-6; D is possibly TRBD1 (6 bases). With 6 bases removed from V and 5 bases from J, the gap between germline ends came to 8 bases. Germline CDR1 is LNHDA and CDR2 is SQIVND (reference sequence). CDR3 length: 13 residues.

This clone was detected ten times or more. V usage is TRBV14 and J usage is TRBJ2-5; no reliable D call. Germline loops: CDR1 SGHDN, CDR2 FVKESK. Trimming stripped 1 base from V and 7 bases from J, with 4 bases between. The CDR3 length is 11 residues. The CDR3 loop reads CASSQVTTQYF. CDR3 DNA: TGTGCCAGCAGCCAAGTCACGACCCAGTACTTC.

The chain combines TRBV7-2 with TRBJ2-3; D is possibly TRBD2 (6 bases). This CDR3 comprises 12 residues. The V and J ends lost 5 bases and 4 bases respectively, with 7 bases between them. Germline CDR1 is SGHTA and CDR2 is FQGNSA. The CDR3 reads CASSGGADTQYF. The CDR3 DNA reads as TGTGCCAGCAGCGGAGGGGCAGATACGCAGTATTTT.

This clone showed up just a few times. CDR3 protein: CAWSGGAYGYTF. CDR3 sequence (DNA): TGTGCCTGGAGCGGGGGGGCCTATGGCTACACCTTC. This chain uses TRBV30 with TRBJ1-2; possibly TRBD1 for D (6 bases). Germline-derived CDR1 and CDR2 are GTSNPN and SVGIG (reference sequence). V lost 3 bases and J 4 bases, leaving 9 bases between the germline ends. The CDR3 covers 12 residues.

The rearrangement joins TRBV2 to TRBJ2-2; maybe TRBD2 (7 bases). This CDR3 is built from 15 residues. CDR1 is SNHLY, CDR2 FYNNEI, per germline. Between the trimmed V and J ends, which lost 7 bases and 0 bases, there was a span of 12 bases. The CDR3 loop is CASTQGGANTGELFF. The CDR3 DNA follows: TGTGCCAGCACCCAAGGGGGGGCGAACACCGGGGAGCTGTTTTTT.

J is TRBJ2-3 and V is TRBV5-4; 14 positions match TRBD2. Trimming removed 0 bases from V and 1 base from J; junction bases left unmatched: 4. The CDR3 is 18 amino acids. The germline V gene has CDR1 SGHNT and CDR2 YYREEE (reference sequence). The CDR3 coding sequence is TGTGCCAGCAGCTTGGGACTAGCGGGGGGGCAGGGCACAGATACGCAGTATTTT. Translation gives CASSLGLAGGQGTDTQYF.

There are a few counts of this clone. The rearrangement links TRBV5-1 to TRBJ1-5; TRBD1 agrees at 7 bases. J was trimmed by 6 bases and V by 0 bases; bases with no gene match: 6. The CDR3 totals 15 residues. Germline values: CDR1 SGHRS, CDR2 YFSETQ. The CDR3 nucleotides are TGCGCCAGCAGCTTGGGTCAGGGGGTTGGTCAGCCCCAGCATTTT. This encodes CASSLGQGVGQPQHF.

The V call is TRBV2, the J call TRBJ1-4; D not resolved. Germline lookup yields CDR1 SNHLY and CDR2 FYNNEI. This CDR3 has 11 residues. V was cut by 8 bases and J by 14 bases, with 15 bases left in between. CDR3: CASRRSGQLFF. CDR3 nucleotide sequence: TGTGCCAGCCGAAGATCGGGCCAGCTGTTTTTT. Variable domain in full (rest from reference TRBV2 and TRBJ1-4): EPEVTQTPSHQVTQMGQEVILRCVPISNHLYFYWYRQILGQKVEFLVSFYNNEISEKSEIFDDQFSVERPDGSNFTLKIRSTKLEDSAMYFCASRRSGQLFFGSGTQLSVL.

The sample holds a few counts of this clone. V is TRBV18 and J is TRBJ2-2; tentative D call: TRBD1 (5 bases). The CDR3 contains 16 residues. Deletions cut 2 bases from V and 6 bases from J, with 16 bases between. Germline V gene data show CDR1 as KGHSH and CDR2 as LQKENI. As DNA, the CDR3 is TGTGCCAGCTCACCAGGGGCTGGCGTTAAAGCCGGGGAGCTGTTTTTT. Translating gives CASSPGAGVKAGELFF.

This clone was detected only once. The chain is built from TRBV9 and TRBJ2-1, with 7 bases fitting TRBD2. The junction had 4 bases not matched to a gene; V was cut back by 0 bases and J by 4 bases. The CDR3 has 15 amino acids. Per the germline V gene, CDR1 is SGDLS and CDR2 is YYNGEE. CDR3 sequence: CASSVDPSGYNEQFF. The CDR3 nucleotides are TGTGCCAGCAGCGTAGATCCTAGCGGTTACAATGAGCAGTTCTTC.

This clone was detected only once. This chain joins TRBV28 and TRBJ2-7; weak D call: TRBD2 (6 bases). This CDR3 has 13 residues. The germline V and J ends were trimmed by 7 bases and 9 bases, with 19 bases remaining between them. The V gene's germline CDR1 is MDHEN and CDR2 SYDVKM. CDR3 protein: CASIGQGMGGQYF. In nucleotides, the CDR3 is TGTGCCAGCATCGGGCAGGGAATGGGGGGGCAGTACTTC.